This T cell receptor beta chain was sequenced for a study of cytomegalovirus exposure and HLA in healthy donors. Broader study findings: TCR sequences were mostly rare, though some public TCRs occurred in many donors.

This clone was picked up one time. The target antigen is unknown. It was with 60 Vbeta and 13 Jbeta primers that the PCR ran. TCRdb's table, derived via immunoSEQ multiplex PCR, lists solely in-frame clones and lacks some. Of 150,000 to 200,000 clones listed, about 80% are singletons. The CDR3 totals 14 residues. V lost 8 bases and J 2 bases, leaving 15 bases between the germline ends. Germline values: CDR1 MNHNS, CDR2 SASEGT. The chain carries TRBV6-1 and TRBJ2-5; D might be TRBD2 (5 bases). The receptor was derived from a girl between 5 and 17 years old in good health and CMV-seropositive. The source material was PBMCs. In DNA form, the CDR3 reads TGTGCCAGCGCGGGCCGACACTTACAAGAGACCCAGTACTTC. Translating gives CASAGRHLQETQYF.